Each of the 11 T cell receptor beta chains below was sequenced from the same sample in a study of T cell therapy after organ transplantation. The assay was immunoSEQ multiplex PCR, and TCRdb's table has in-frame clones only and misses some. The table records roughly 20,000 clones, around 84% of them present only once. The time point here: 20-29 weeks after completion of therapy. Their antigens are not known. Sequences were derived from CD8+ T cells from blood, sampled after autologous CMV-specific T cell therapy. The receptors shown here come from a human patient who had received a solid organ transplant and had CMV disease. Some T cells may be the graft donor's.

The rearrangement joins TRBV13 to TRBJ2-1; TRBD2 matches at 8 bases. The CDR3 has 13 amino acids. The junction had 7 bases not matched to a gene; V was cut back by 5 bases and J by 10 bases. Germline V gene sequence: CDR1 PRHDT, CDR2 FYEKMQ (reference sequence). CDR3 region: CASSPRGGNEQFF. The CDR3 bases are TGTGCCAGCAGCCCCCGGGGGGGGAACGAGCAGTTCTTC.

The chain recombines TRBV11-3 with TRBJ1-1; D not resolved. The V gene's germline CDR1 is SGHNT and CDR2 YENEEA. The CDR3 loop spans 14 amino acids. V dropped 2 bases and J dropped 1 base, with 8 bases sitting between them. Here the CDR3 DNA reads TGTGCCAGCAGCTTAAACGGTCCGAACACTGAAGCTTTCTTT. It translates to CASSLNGPNTEAFF.

The chain combines TRBV30 with TRBJ2-3; D gene unclear. This CDR3 is 14 amino acids long. V was clipped by 0 bases and J by 3 bases, with 10 bases between them. Germline assignment: CDR1 GTSNPN and CDR2 SVGIG (reference sequence). CDR3 DNA: TGTGCCTGGAGTGTACTTGGCCTGACAGATACGCAGTATTTT. It translates to CAWSVLGLTDTQYF.

This rearrangement joins TRBV13 to TRBJ2-1; TRBD2 might be the D (6 bases). Between the trimmed V and J ends, which lost 5 bases and 10 bases, there was a span of 15 bases. The CDR3 length is 13 residues. Germline V lookup: CDR1 PRHDT, CDR2 FYEKMQ (reference sequence). In DNA form, the CDR3 reads TGTGCCAGCAGCCCCCAAGGAGGGGTGGAGCAGTTCTTC. Translation: CASSPQGGVEQFF.

The J gene is TRBJ2-1, the V gene TRBV29-1; D gene ambiguous. From germline, CDR1 is SQVTM and CDR2 ANQGSEA. V was shortened by 7 bases and J by 6 bases, with 7 bases between the two germline ends. The CDR3 loop spans 10 amino acids. CDR3 amino acids: CSAKGNEQFF. The CDR3 nucleotides are TGCAGCGCGAAGGGCAATGAGCAGTTCTTC.

The gene calls are TRBV2 and TRBJ2-3; TRBD2 is a possible D gene (6 bases). The CDR3 is 15 residues long. Germline V gives CDR1 SNHLY, CDR2 FYNNEI. V lost 1 base, J lost 0 bases, and 8 bases lay in between. The CDR3, as DNA: TGTGCCAGCAGTGAAGTACTAGCTAGCACAGATACGCAGTATTTT. Protein: CASSEVLASTDTQYF.

The sample holds one count of this clone. The chain combines TRBV7-2 with TRBJ2-1, with TRBD2 identical over 14 bases. The CDR3 is 14 residues long. The ends lost 6 bases at V and 6 bases at J; junction bases unmatched: 1. The V gene's germline CDR1 is SGHTA and CDR2 FQGNSA. The CDR3 is CASRGTSGGNEQFF. In nucleotides, the CDR3 is TGTGCCAGCAGGGGGACTAGCGGGGGCAATGAGCAGTTCTTC.

Only one count was recorded for this clone. The chain links TRBV6-4 to TRBJ2-1, with 8 positions matching TRBD1. V lost 10 bases to trimming and J lost 8 bases; unmatched junction nucleotides: 10. CDR3 length equals 13 residues. Germline V gene data show CDR1 as MRHNA and CDR2 as SNTAGT. Written as DNA, the CDR3 is TGTGCCACGTCGGACAGGGTGAGCGATGAGCAGTTCTTC. It specifies CATSDRVSDEQFF.

This clone was detected only once. The chain has TRBV6-5 and TRBJ2-1, with TRBD2 matching 7 bases. The V segment lost 6 bases and the J segment 8 bases; nucleotides outside the gene matches: 4. The V gene's germline CDR1 is MNHEY and CDR2 SVGAGI. The CDR3 totals 12 residues. For the CDR3, the DNA is TGTGCCAGCAGCCGACGGGGGGATGAGCAGTTCTTC. Protein product: CASSRRGDEQFF.

CDR3 coding DNA: TGTGCCAGCAGCTTCGACAATGGCAATGAGCAGTTCTTC. Translated, it gives CASSFDNGNEQFF. The chain carries TRBV7-2 and TRBJ2-1; no reliable D call. Per the germline V gene, CDR1 is SGHTA and CDR2 is FQGNSA. Between the trimmed V and J ends, which lost 3 bases and 6 bases, there was a span of 9 bases. This CDR3 comprises 13 residues. The full variable domain, in which reference TRBV7-2 and TRBJ2-1 provide the parts outside the CDR3, is GAGVSQSPSNKVTEKGKDVELRCDPISGHTALYWYRQSLGQGLEFLIYFQGNSAPDKSGLPSDRFSAERTGGSVSTLTIQRTQQEDSAVYLCASSFDNGNEQFFGPGTRLTVL.

V is TRBV7-2 and J is TRBJ2-7, with 9 bases identical to TRBD1. CDR1 is SGHTA and CDR2 is FQGNSA in the germline V gene. V lost 5 bases to trimming and J lost 0 bases; unmatched junction nucleotides: 14. CDR3 size: 18 residues. CDR3 DNA: TGTGCCAGCAGCAGTCCCGGGACAGGGATCCGTTTCTCCTACGAGCAGTACTTC. Translated: CASSSPGTGIRFSYEQYF.